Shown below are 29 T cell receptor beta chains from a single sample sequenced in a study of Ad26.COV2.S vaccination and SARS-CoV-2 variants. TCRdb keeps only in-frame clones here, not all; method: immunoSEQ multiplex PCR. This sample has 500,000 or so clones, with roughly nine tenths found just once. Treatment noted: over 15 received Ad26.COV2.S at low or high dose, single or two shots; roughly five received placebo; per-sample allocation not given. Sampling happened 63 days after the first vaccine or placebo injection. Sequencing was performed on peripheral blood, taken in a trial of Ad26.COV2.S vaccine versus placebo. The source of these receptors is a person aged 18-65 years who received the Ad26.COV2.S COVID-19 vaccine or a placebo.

The CDR3 DNA reads as TGTGCCACCGGGTTGCGGGGGGGCCGTGAGACCCAGTACTTC. Translation: CATGLRGGRETQYF. The V and J genes are TRBV28 and TRBJ2-5; TRBD2 matches at 9 bases. This CDR3 is 14 amino acids long. The V gene's germline CDR1 is MDHEN and CDR2 SYDVKM. J gave up 5 bases and V 10 bases, and 11 bases lay outside the gene matches.

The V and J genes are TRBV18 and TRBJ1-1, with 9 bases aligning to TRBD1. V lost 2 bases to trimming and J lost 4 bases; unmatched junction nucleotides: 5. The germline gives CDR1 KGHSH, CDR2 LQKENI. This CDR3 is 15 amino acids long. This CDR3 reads CASSPDRGFGTEAFF. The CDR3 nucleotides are TGTGCCAGCTCACCAGACAGGGGGTTCGGCACTGAAGCTTTCTTT.

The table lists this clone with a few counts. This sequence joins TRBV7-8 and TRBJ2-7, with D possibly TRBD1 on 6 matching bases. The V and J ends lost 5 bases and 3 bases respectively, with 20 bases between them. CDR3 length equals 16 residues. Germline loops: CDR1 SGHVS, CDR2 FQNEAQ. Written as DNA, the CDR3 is TGTGCCAGCAGCCCGCTACAGGGAACGCTCATCTACGAGCAGTACTTC. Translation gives CASSPLQGTLIYEQYF.

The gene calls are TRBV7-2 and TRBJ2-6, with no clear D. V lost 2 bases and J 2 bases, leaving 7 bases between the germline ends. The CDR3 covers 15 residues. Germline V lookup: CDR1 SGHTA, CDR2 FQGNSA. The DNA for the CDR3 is TGTGCCAGCAGCTTATCCCTCGCTGGGGCCAACGTCCTGACTTTC. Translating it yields CASSLSLAGANVLTF.

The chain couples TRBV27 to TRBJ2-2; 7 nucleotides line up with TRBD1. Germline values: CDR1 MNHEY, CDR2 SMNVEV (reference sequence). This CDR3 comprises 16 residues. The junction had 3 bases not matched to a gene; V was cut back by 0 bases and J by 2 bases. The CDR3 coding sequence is TGTGCCAGCAGTTTATCGGGACAGATAAACACCGGGGAGCTGTTTTTT. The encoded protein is CASSLSGQINTGELFF.

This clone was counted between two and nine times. The CDR3 protein is CASSVDRGGQPQHF. The CDR3 coding sequence is TGTGCCAGCAGTGTAGACAGGGGAGGTCAGCCCCAGCATTTT. The rearrangement links TRBV6-2 or TRBV6-3 to TRBJ1-5; the match to TRBD1 covers 8 bases. V lost 5 bases and J lost 6; bases outside the gene matches: 6. The CDR3 spans 14 residues. The germline V gene has CDR1 MNHEY and CDR2 SVGEGT.

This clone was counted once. CDR3 DNA sequence: TGCACCAGCAGCCAAAAGGGGGCGACTAGCGGGAGGGCAAACATTCAGTACTTC. Translation: CTSSQKGATSGRANIQYF. This sequence joins TRBV1 and TRBJ2-4; the table's D call, TRBD2, was not checked against the DNA. TRBV1 is annotated as a pseudogene. The CDR3 extends over 18 amino acids.

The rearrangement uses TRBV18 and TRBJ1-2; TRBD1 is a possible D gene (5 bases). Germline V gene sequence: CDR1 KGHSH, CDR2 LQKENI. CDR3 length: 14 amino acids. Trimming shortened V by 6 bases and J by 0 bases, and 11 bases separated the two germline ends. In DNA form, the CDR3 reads TGTGCCAGCTCCGAGGGGAGAGCTAACTATGGCTACACCTTC. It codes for CASSEGRANYGYTF.

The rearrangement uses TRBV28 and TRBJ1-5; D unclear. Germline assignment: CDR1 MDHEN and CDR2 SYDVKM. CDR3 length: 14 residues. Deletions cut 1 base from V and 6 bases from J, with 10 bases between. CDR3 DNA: TGTGCCAGCAGTTTATCCCGCCCTATTCAGCCCCAGCATTTT. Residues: CASSLSRPIQPQHF.

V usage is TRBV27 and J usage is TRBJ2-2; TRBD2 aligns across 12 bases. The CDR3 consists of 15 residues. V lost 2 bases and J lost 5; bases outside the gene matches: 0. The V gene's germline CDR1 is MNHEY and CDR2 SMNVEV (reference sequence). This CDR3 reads CASSLGLAGTGELFF. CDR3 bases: TGTGCCAGCAGTTTAGGACTAGCGGGAACCGGGGAGCTGTTTTTT.

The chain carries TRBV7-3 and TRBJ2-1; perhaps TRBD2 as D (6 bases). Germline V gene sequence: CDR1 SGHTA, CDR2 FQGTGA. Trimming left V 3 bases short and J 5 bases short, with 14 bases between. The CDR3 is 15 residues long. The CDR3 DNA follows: TGTGCCAGCAGCTTCGGGAGTAGACGGAACAATGAGCAGTTCTTC. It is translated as CASSFGSRRNNEQFF.

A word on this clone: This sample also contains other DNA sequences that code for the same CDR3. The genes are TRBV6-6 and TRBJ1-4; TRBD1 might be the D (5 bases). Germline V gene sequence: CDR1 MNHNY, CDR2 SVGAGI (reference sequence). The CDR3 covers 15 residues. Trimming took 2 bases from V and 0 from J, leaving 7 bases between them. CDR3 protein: CASSYRGATNEKLFF. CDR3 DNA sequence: TGTGCCAGCAGTTACAGGGGAGCAACTAATGAAAAACTGTTTTTT.

The CDR3 spells CATGEGSSREQFF. The CDR3 DNA reads TGTGCCACGGGGGAGGGGTCATCAAGGGAGCAGTTCTTC. The chain uses TRBV24-1 and TRBJ2-1, with TRBD2 matching over 7 bases. Germline V gives CDR1 KGHDR, CDR2 SFDVKD. J gave up 10 bases and V 10 bases, and 12 bases lay outside the gene matches. The CDR3 totals 13 residues.

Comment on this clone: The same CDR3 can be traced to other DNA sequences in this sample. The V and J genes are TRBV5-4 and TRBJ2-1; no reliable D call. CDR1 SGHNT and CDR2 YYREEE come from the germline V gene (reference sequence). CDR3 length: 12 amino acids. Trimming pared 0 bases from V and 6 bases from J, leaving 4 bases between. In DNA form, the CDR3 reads TGTGCCAGCAGCTTGGACAGCAATGAGCAGTTCTTC. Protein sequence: CASSLDSNEQFF.

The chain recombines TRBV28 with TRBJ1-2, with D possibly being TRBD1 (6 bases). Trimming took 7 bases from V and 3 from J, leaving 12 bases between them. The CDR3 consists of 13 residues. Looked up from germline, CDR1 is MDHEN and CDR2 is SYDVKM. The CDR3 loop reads CASTQGKDYGYTF. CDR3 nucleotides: TGTGCCAGCACTCAGGGGAAGGACTATGGCTACACCTTC.

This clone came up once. The chain's CDR3 is CASSQAPLAGTEAFF. DNA of the CDR3: TGCGCCAGCAGTCAAGCCCCACTGGCGGGAACTGAAGCTTTCTTT. V is TRBV23-1 and J is TRBJ1-1; no firm D call. TRBV23-1 is given ORF status, its function remaining uncertain. This CDR3 region has 15 residues. Trimming stripped 2 bases from V and 5 bases from J, with 15 bases between.

The CDR3 here is CASSLVISLGLGTGELFF. The CDR3 region has the DNA TGTGCCAGCAGCTTAGTTATCTCGCTGGGGTTAGGCACCGGGGAGCTGTTTTTT. This chain connects TRBV7-2 to TRBJ2-2, with D unclear. The CDR3 sequence is 18 residues long. The V gene lost 1 base and the J gene lost 4 bases, with 19 bases spanning the gap. Germline V gene sequence: CDR1 SGHTA, CDR2 FQGNSA.

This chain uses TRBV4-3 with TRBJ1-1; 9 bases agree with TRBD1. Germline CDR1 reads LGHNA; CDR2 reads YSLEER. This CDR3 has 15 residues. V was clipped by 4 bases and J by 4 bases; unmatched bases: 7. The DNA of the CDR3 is TGCGCCAGCAGCCGCCGGACAGGGGAGAGCACTGAAGCTTTCTTT. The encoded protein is CASSRRTGESTEAFF.

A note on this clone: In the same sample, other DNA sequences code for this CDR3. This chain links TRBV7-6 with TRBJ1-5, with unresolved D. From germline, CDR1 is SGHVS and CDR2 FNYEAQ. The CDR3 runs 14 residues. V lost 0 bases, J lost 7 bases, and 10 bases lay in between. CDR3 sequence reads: CASSLAQGGQPQHF. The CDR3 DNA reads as TGTGCCAGCAGCTTAGCGCAAGGTGGCCAGCCCCAGCATTTT.

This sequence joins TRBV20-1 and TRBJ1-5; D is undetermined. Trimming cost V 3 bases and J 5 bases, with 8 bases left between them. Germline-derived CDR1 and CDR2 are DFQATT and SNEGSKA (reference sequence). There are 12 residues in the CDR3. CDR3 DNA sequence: TGCAGTGCTAGTGGGCTGGATCAGCCCCAGCATTTT. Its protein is CSASGLDQPQHF.

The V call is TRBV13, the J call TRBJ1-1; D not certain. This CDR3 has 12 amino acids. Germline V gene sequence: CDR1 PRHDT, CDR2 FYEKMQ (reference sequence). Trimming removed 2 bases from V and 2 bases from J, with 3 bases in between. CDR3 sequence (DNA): TGTGCCAGCAGCTTAAGTAACACTGAAGCTTTCTTT. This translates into CASSLSNTEAFF. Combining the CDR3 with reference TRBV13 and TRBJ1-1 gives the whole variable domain AAGVIQSPRHLIKEKRETATLKCYPIPRHDTVYWYQQGPGQDPQFLISFYEKMQSDKGSIPDRFSAQQFSDYHSELNMSSLELGDSALYFCASSLSNTEAFFGQGTRLTVV.

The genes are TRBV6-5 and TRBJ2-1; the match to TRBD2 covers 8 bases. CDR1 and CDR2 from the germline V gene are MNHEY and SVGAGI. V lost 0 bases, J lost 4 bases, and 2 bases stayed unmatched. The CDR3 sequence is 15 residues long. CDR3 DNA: TGTGCCAGCAGTTACTCGACTAGCGCATACAATGAGCAGTTCTTC. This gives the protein CASSYSTSAYNEQFF.

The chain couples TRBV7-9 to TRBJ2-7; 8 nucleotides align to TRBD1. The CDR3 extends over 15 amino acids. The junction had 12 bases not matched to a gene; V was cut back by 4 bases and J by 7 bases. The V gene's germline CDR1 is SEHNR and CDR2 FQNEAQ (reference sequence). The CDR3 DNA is TGTGCCAGCAGCTCAGGGACAGGACCGGGATGGGAGCAGTACTTC. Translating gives CASSSGTGPGWEQYF. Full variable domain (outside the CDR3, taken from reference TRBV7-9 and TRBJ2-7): DTGVSQNPRHKITKRGQNVTFRCDPISEHNRLYWYRQTLGQGPEFLTYFQNEAQLEKSRLLSDRFSAERPKGSFSTLEIQRTEQGDSAMYLCASSSGTGPGWEQYFGPGTRLTVT.

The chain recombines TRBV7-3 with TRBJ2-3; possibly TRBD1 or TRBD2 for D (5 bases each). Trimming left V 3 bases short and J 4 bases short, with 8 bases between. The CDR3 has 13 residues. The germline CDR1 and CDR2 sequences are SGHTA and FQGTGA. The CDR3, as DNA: TGTGCCAGCAGCTTCCGGGGCGCAGATACGCAGTATTTT. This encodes CASSFRGADTQYF.

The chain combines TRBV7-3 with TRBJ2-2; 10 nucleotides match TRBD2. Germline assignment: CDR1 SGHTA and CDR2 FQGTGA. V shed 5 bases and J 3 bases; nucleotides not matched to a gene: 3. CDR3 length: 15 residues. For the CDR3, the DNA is TGTGCCAGCAGCCGAGGACTAGCGGACACCGGGGAGCTGTTTTTT. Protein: CASSRGLADTGELFF. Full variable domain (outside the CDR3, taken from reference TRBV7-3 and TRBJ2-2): GAGVSQTPSNKVTEKGKYVELRCDPISGHTALYWYRQSLGQGPEFLIYFQGTGAADDSGLPNDRFFAVRPEGSVSTLKIQRTERGDSAVYLCASSRGLADTGELFFGEGSRLTVL.

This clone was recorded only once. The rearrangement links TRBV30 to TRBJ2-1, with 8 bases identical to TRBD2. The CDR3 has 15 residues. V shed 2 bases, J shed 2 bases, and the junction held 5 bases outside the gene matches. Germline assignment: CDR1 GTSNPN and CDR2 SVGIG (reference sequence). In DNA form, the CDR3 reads TGTGCCTGGAGTATAACTAGCGGTCCCTACAATGAGCAGTTCTTC. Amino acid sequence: CAWSITSGPYNEQFF.

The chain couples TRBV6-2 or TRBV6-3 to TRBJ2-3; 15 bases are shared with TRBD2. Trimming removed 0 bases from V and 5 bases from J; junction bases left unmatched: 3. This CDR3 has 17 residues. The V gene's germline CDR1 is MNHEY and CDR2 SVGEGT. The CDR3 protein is CASSYSQGLAGGDTQYF. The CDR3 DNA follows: TGTGCCAGCAGTTACTCCCAGGGACTAGCGGGAGGAGATACGCAGTATTTT.

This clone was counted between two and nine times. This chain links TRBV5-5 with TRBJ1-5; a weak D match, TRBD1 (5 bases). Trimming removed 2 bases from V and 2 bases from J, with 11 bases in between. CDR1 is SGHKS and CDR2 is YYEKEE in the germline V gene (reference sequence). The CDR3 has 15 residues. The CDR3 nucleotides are TGTGCCAGCAGCTTATGGGGGGAGGGCAATCAGCCCCAGCATTTT. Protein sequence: CASSLWGEGNQPQHF.

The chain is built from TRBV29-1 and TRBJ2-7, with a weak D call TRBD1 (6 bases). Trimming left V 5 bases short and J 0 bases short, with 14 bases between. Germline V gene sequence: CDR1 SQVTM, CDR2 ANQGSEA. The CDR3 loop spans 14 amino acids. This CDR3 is CSVSRGSLSYEQYF. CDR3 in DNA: TGCAGCGTTTCCAGGGGCTCCCTCTCCTACGAGCAGTACTTC.